The clone carrying this TCR beta chain was seen only a few times. Its antigen is still unknown. With 4 bases clipped from V and 6 bases from J, the junction kept 3 bases outside the gene matches. CDR1 and CDR2 (germline): MNHEY, SVGEGT. The CDR3 length is 13 residues. The sample belongs to a study of T cell responses to AZD1222 COVID-19 vaccine. Overall study results and limits: Only five to seven individuals given AZD1222 were seropositive at baseline. Close to half of all spike-specific TCRs reportedly target regions of the variants that are unmutated.

Profiling relied on immunoSEQ multiplex PCR, and the TCRdb table lists in-frame clones only, not all of them. Of approximately 150,000 clones in the sample, approximately 93% are singletons; the top ten hold approximately 0.9%. The chain is built from TRBV6-2 or TRBV6-3 and TRBJ1-5; TRBD1 aligns across 7 bases. The sequencing here drew on peripheral blood, taken on day 0 of MenACWY control vaccination. The receptor comes from an adult in good health. CDR3 nucleotides: TGTGCCAGCAGTTTACAGGGGACTCAGCCCCAGCATTTT. It specifies CASSLQGTQPQHF.